The 6 T cell receptor beta chains below were found in one sample sequenced in a study of cytomegalovirus exposure and HLA in healthy donors. This PCR relied on a set of 60 Vbeta primers and 13 Jbeta primers. TCRdb's table, derived via immunoSEQ multiplex PCR, lists solely in-frame clones and lacks some. Of approximately 90,000 clones in the sample, under 9% were seen once. The specimen sequenced was PBMCs. These receptors all stem from a man aged 50 to 60 in good health and CMV-seronegative.

This clone was detected only a few times. This rearrangement joins TRBV28 to TRBJ2-5; 10 bases fit TRBD2. CDR1 MDHEN and CDR2 SYDVKM come from the germline V gene. Trimming cost V 2 bases and J 5 bases; bases outside gene matches: 5. This CDR3 has 15 amino acids. CDR3 region: CASSLEAGGPETQYF. CDR3 in DNA: TGTGCCAGCAGTTTAGAAGCGGGGGGGCCGGAGACCCAGTACTTC.

The J gene is TRBJ2-5, the V gene TRBV7-8; 9 nucleotides line up with TRBD1. After removal of 3 bases from V and 1 base from J, the junction contained 6 bases not matched to a gene. CDR3 length: 16 amino acids. Germline assignment: CDR1 SGHVS and CDR2 FQNEAQ. CDR3 amino acids: CASSLAGQGAQETQYF. Here the CDR3 DNA reads TGTGCCAGCAGCTTGGCGGGACAGGGTGCCCAAGAGACCCAGTACTTC. Using reference TRBV7-8 and TRBJ2-5 for the parts outside the CDR3, the full variable domain is GAGVSQSPRYKVAKRGQDVALRCDPISGHVSLFWYQQALGQGPEFLTYFQNEAQLDKSGLPSDRFFAERPEGSVSTLKIQRTQQEDSAVYLCASSLAGQGAQETQYFGPGTRLLVL.

The chain combines TRBV7-2 with TRBJ2-1; D perhaps matches TRBD1 (5 bases). Per germline, CDR1 SGHTA and CDR2 FQGNSA. V lost 0 bases and J lost 2, with 14 bases in between. The CDR3 has 17 residues. As DNA, the CDR3 is TGTGCCAGCAGCTTAGCGTTATGGGAAGGGGCCTACAATGAGCAGTTCTTC. Protein: CASSLALWEGAYNEQFF.

This clone has more than one count but fewer than ten. The chain joins TRBV9 to TRBJ1-1; tentative D call: TRBD1 (5 bases). This CDR3 has 16 amino acids. Germline CDR1 and CDR2: SGDLS and YYNGEE. The V end lost 0 bases, the J end lost 1 base, and 13 bases lay between the germline ends. The CDR3 sequence: CASSVGGDLRNTEAFF. The CDR3 nucleotides are TGTGCCAGCAGCGTAGGGGGGGACCTTCGGAACACTGAAGCTTTCTTT.

The J gene is TRBJ1-2, the V gene TRBV11-2; D uncertain. Trimming shortened V by 3 bases and J by 7 bases, and 18 bases separated the two germline ends. Germline lookup yields CDR1 SGHAT and CDR2 FQNNGV. The CDR3 length is 15 residues. CDR3 nucleotides: TGTGCCAGCAGCTTGGAGGACGGGAGGTTGGGTGGCTACACCTTC. Residues: CASSLEDGRLGGYTF.

V usage is TRBV5-1 and J usage is TRBJ2-3; TRBD2 aligns across 10 bases. Germline values: CDR1 SGHRS, CDR2 YFSETQ. With V trimmed by 3 bases and J by 5 bases, 9 bases remained unmatched. The CDR3 length is 16 residues. The CDR3 region is CASSSTSGTDGDTQYF. CDR3 in DNA: TGCGCCAGCAGCTCCACTAGCGGGACGGACGGAGATACGCAGTATTTT.